This entry lists 20 T cell receptor beta chains sequenced from one sample in a study of CD8+CD57+ T cells in acquired aplastic anemia. Those patients picked for sequencing had displayed CD8+CD57+ cell expansion on flow cytometry. Using genomic DNA as the template, TCR beta VDJ and CDR3 profiling was carried out. TCRdb re-called the reads with MiXCR, one entry per CDR3 protein. Altogether 150,000 to 200,000 distinct CDR3 sequences are present, roughly 48% being singletons, with the ten largest covering under 35%. Sequenced material: sorted CD4+, CD8+, or CD8+CD57+ T cells (not recorded which) from PBMCs. These receptors all come from a human donor with aplastic anemia.

The gene calls are TRBV7-9 and TRBJ1-1; maybe TRBD1 (5 bases). CDR3 length: 11 amino acids. Germline values: CDR1 SEHNR, CDR2 FQNEAQ (reference sequence). Between the trimmed V and J ends, which lost 2 bases and 10 bases, there was a span of 8 bases. The CDR3 loop is CASSLLRVAFF. CDR3 DNA sequence: TGTGCCAGCAGCTTACTCAGGGTAGCTTTCTTT.

The chain uses TRBV2 and TRBJ2-7; 13 bases agree with TRBD2. The CDR3 consists of 17 residues. The germline CDR1 and CDR2 sequences are SNHLY and FYNNEI. The V and J ends lost 4 bases and 5 bases, in that order; junction bases with no gene match: 11. As DNA, the CDR3 is TGTGCCAGCAGTGGATATAATGGACTAGCGGGAGCGAACGAGCAGTACTTC. This sequence encodes CASSGYNGLAGANEQYF. The full variable domain, rest sourced from reference TRBV2 and TRBJ2-7, is EPEVTQTPSHQVTQMGQEVILRCVPISNHLYFYWYRQILGQKVEFLVSFYNNEISEKSEIFDDQFSVERPDGSNFTLKIRSTKLEDSAMYFCASSGYNGLAGANEQYFGPGTRLTVT.

The J gene is TRBJ2-1, the V gene TRBV10-3; the D gene is possibly TRBD2 (5 bases). V lost 10 bases to trimming and J lost 0 bases, with 13 bases between them. The CDR3 length is 14 residues. Germline assignment: CDR1 ENHRY and CDR2 SYGVKD. Written as DNA, the CDR3 is TGTGCCACCGCGCACGGGAACTCCTACAATGAGCAGTTCTTC. It specifies CATAHGNSYNEQFF.

This clonotype came up many times. V and J are TRBV19 and TRBJ1-5; D gene uncertain. The CDR3 runs 13 residues. The germline V and J ends were trimmed by 7 bases and 4 bases, with 11 bases remaining between them. CDR1 and CDR2 (germline): LNHDA, SQIVND (reference sequence). This CDR3 reads CASILQRNQPQHF. The CDR3 region has the DNA TGTGCCAGTATCCTCCAGCGGAATCAGCCCCAGCATTTT.

The table lists this clonotype with many counts. This chain connects TRBV29-1 to TRBJ2-7; possibly TRBD2 for D (5 bases). Trimming pared 6 bases from V and 4 bases from J, leaving 13 bases between. The CDR3 sequence is 12 residues long. CDR1 and CDR2 from the germline V gene are SQVTM and ANQGSEA. CDR3 amino acids: CSVRVGFYEQYF. The CDR3 DNA is TGCAGCGTGAGGGTTGGTTTTTACGAGCAGTACTTC.

The chain uses TRBV5-1 and TRBJ1-1; D gene uncertain. Germline V lookup: CDR1 SGHRS, CDR2 YFSETQ. The CDR3 totals 19 residues. Trimming pared 0 bases from V and 0 bases from J, leaving 21 bases between. CDR3 coding DNA: TGCGCCAGCAGCTTGGTAACTTGGGCGGAACATTACATGAACACTGAAGCTTTCTTT. Residues: CASSLVTWAEHYMNTEAFF.

The J gene is TRBJ1-6, the V gene TRBV2, with 8 bases lining up with TRBD1. The J segment lost 14 bases and the V segment lost 7 bases, leaving 13 bases of the junction unmatched. This CDR3 is built from 14 residues. Per germline, CDR1 SNHLY and CDR2 FYNNEI. The CDR3 region is CASISGTGMGTLHF. The CDR3 nucleotides are TGTGCCAGCATTTCCGGGACAGGAATGGGCACCCTCCACTTT.

As concerns this clonotype: A single base separates this from a much larger clone, so it may be a read error. This sequence joins TRBV6-5 and TRBJ2-7; weak D call: TRBD2 (5 bases). The CDR3 consists of 13 residues. Germline values: CDR1 MNHEY, CDR2 SVGAGI. The CDR3 region has the DNA TGTGCCAGCAGTTTCGGGGTATACTACGGGCAGTACTTC. Translating it yields CASSFGVYYGQYF.

This clonotype was seen more than once but under ten times. This chain links TRBV10-3 with TRBJ2-3, with TRBD1 identical over 7 bases. Unmatched junction bases numbered 4, after V lost 3 bases and J lost 1 base. There are 15 residues in the CDR3. Germline V gene sequence: CDR1 ENHRY, CDR2 SYGVKD. The CDR3 DNA follows: TGTGCCATCAGTGACCCCGGACAGGGCACAGATACGCAGTATTTT. This translates into CAISDPGQGTDTQYF.

In its sample, this clonotype was seen many times. The V and J genes are TRBV6-1 and TRBJ2-7, with D perhaps matching TRBD2 (5 bases). V lost 7 bases, J lost 2 bases, and 12 bases lay in between. The CDR3 is 13 amino acids. Looked up from germline, CDR1 is MNHNS and CDR2 is SASEGT. CDR3 protein: CASTGLATYEQYF. In DNA, the CDR3 is TGTGCCAGCACAGGACTGGCAACCTACGAGCAGTACTTC.

This clonotype was observed many times. J is TRBJ2-1 and V is TRBV6-4, with D tentatively TRBD2 (6 bases). CDR1 MRHNA and CDR2 SNTAGT come from the germline V gene. Trimming took off 5 bases at V and 3 bases at J, with 11 bases between the two ends. The CDR3 runs to 14 residues. CDR3 loop: CASSRNSGYNEQFF. CDR3 DNA sequence: TGTGCCAGCAGTCGTAATAGCGGCTACAATGAGCAGTTCTTC.

This rearrangement joins TRBV24-1 to TRBJ1-5, with no clear D. CDR3 size: 14 residues. Trimming took 2 bases from V and 5 from J, leaving 9 bases between them. Per germline, CDR1 KGHDR and CDR2 SFDVKD. DNA of the CDR3: TGTGCCACCAGTGATTCCCAGTGGGATCAGCCCCAGCATTTT. It yields the protein CATSDSQWDQPQHF.

With respect to this clonotype: Since a much larger clone is just one base distant, this may be a read error. The chain combines TRBV20-1 with TRBJ1-6, with TRBD1 as a possible D gene (6 bases). Germline CDR1 reads DFQATT; CDR2 reads SNEGSKA (reference sequence). There are 13 residues in the CDR3. The CDR3 DNA follows: TGCGGTGCTCGGGCCCAGGGGAAATCACCCCTCCACTTT. Its translation: CGARAQGKSPLHF.

This clonotype has ten or more counts. The V gene is TRBV5-1, the J gene TRBJ1-1, with TRBD1 matching 9 bases. Germline V CDR1 and CDR2: SGHRS, YFSETQ. With V trimmed by 0 bases and J by 4 bases, 1 base remained unmatched. The CDR3 is made up of 14 amino acids. CDR3 region: CASSLVTGGTEAFF. Here the CDR3 DNA reads TGCGCCAGCAGCTTGGTGACAGGGGGCACTGAAGCTTTCTTT.

This chain uses TRBV27 with TRBJ2-7; D is possibly TRBD2 (5 bases). Per germline, CDR1 MNHEY and CDR2 SMNVEV (reference sequence). V lost 3 bases and J 3 bases, leaving 21 bases between the germline ends. This CDR3 contains 17 residues. The chain's CDR3 is CASSFLPGPLGSYEQYF. The CDR3 region has the DNA TGTGCCAGCAGTTTCCTACCCGGACCCCTAGGGAGCTACGAGCAGTACTTC.

This clonotype was seen more than once but under ten times. The chain's CDR3 is CASSPTGSQPQHF. In nucleotides, the CDR3 is TGTGCCAGCAGCCCGACGGGGTCTCAGCCCCAGCATTTT. V is TRBV2 and J is TRBJ1-5; D is undetermined. The V and J ends lost 6 bases and 6 bases respectively, with 12 bases between them. In germline, CDR1 is SNHLY, CDR2 FYNNEI. The CDR3 consists of 13 residues. The full variable domain, in which reference TRBV2 and TRBJ1-5 provide the parts outside the CDR3, is EPEVTQTPSHQVTQMGQEVILRCVPISNHLYFYWYRQILGQKVEFLVSFYNNEISEKSEIFDDQFSVERPDGSNFTLKIRSTKLEDSAMYFCASSPTGSQPQHFGDGTRLSIL.

This clonotype was recorded many times. The chain combines TRBV7-6 with TRBJ1-1, with D perhaps matching TRBD1 (6 bases). Trimming took 4 bases from V and 6 from J, leaving 18 bases between them. CDR1 and CDR2 (germline): SGHVS, FNYEAQ. The CDR3 extends over 15 amino acids. CDR3 nucleotides: TGTGCCAGCAGCTCAAGACAGGTTGCCTTGGCTGAAGCTTTCTTT. It codes for CASSSRQVALAEAFF.

This rearrangement joins TRBV10-3 to TRBJ1-2; D ambiguous. The CDR3 contains 13 residues. Germline CDR1 and CDR2: ENHRY and SYGVKD. Trimming cost V 8 bases and J 8 bases, with 18 bases left between them. The CDR3 sequence: CAIGSGPEGGYTF. CDR3 bases: TGTGCCATCGGCAGCGGTCCTGAAGGGGGCTACACCTTC.

The rearrangement uses TRBV25-1 and TRBJ1-2, with 7 bases matching TRBD1. Trimming took 7 bases from V and 7 from J; bases not matched to a gene: 6. CDR3 size: 12 residues. The germline V gene has CDR1 MGHDK and CDR2 SYGVNS. The CDR3 nucleotides are TGTGCCAGCAACAGGGGAGGTAGTGGCTACACCTTC. Translation gives CASNRGGSGYTF.

As regards this clonotype: Given a much more abundant clone one base away, this may be a read error. V and J are TRBV6-5 and TRBJ1-1, with 8 bases lining up with TRBD1. The CDR3 extends over 13 amino acids. CDR1 is MNHEY, CDR2 SVGAGI, per germline. The CDR3 nucleotides read TGTGTCAGCAGTTCCACAGGGGGGTCTGAAGCTTTCTTT. It specifies CVSSSTGGSEAFF.